Presented here are 2 T cell receptor beta chains from one specimen sequenced in a study of beta chain features in type 1 diabetes. Of the isolated RNA, all was reverse transcribed, and so the sequenced material was expressed TCRB transcripts. Repertoires were generated with immunoSEQ multiplex PCR, while TCRdb's copy carries only in-frame clones and drops some. The table has just over 450,000 clones, approximately 28% seen once. The sample comprised naive CD4+ T cells from blood. The receptors were sampled from a man between 18 and 29 years old in good health.

This clone was counted a few times. The chain carries TRBV30 and TRBJ1-4; D may be TRBD1 (5 bases). The V gene lost 3 bases and the J gene lost 8 bases, with 13 bases spanning the gap. Germline V gene sequence: CDR1 GTSNPN, CDR2 SVGIG (reference sequence). The length of the CDR3 is 13 residues. Here the CDR3 reads CAWSGRVGEKLFF. CDR3 DNA: TGTGCCTGGAGCGGCAGGGTTGGCGAAAAACTGTTTTTT.

This clone showed up just a few times. V and J are TRBV6-6 and TRBJ2-1; D is unresolved. Germline-derived CDR1 and CDR2 are MNHNY and SVGAGI (reference sequence). Trimming pared 5 bases from V and 0 bases from J, leaving 8 bases between. This CDR3 is built from 14 residues. The CDR3 coding sequence is TGTGCCAGCAGTGGCGGTAGCTCCTACAATGAGCAGTTCTTC. Translating it yields CASSGGSSYNEQFF.